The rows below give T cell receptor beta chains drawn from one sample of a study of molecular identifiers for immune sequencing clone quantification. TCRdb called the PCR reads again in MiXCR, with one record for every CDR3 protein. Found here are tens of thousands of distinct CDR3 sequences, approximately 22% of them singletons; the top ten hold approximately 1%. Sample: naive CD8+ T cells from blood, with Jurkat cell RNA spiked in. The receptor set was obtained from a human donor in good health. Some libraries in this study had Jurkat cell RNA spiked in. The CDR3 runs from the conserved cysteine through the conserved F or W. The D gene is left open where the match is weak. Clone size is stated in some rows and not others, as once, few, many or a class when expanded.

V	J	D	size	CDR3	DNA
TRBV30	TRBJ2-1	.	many	CAWSVLEIGQFF	TGTGCCTGGAGTGTACTGGAAATCGGGCAGTTCTTC
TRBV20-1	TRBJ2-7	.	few	CSASGGTEYEQYF	TGCAGTGCTAGCGGAGGGACGGAATACGAGCAGTACTTC
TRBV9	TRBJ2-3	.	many	CASSGDGYSTDTQYF	TGTGCCAGCAGCGGGGACGGGTACTCCACAGATACGCAGTATTTT
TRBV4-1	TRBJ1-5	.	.	CASSQGGGQNQPQHF	TGCGCCAGCAGCCAGGGCGGCGGGCAAAATCAGCCCCAGCATTTT
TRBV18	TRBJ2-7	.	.	CTSSPRGTSYEQYF	TGTACCAGCTCACCGAGGGGGACCTCCTACGAGCAGTACTTC
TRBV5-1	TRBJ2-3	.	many	CASSLITGTDTQYF	TGCGCCAGCAGCTTGATAACAGGCACAGATACGCAGTATTTT
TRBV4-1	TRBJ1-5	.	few	CASSQVPRENQPQHF	TGCGCCAGCAGCCAAGTTCCCAGAGAGAATCAGCCCCAGCATTTT
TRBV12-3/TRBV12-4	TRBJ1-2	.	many	CASRVTRGYTF	TGTGCCAGCAGGGTCACACGAGGCTACACCTTC
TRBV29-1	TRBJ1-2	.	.	CSVETVYGYTF	TGCAGCGTTGAGACAGTCTATGGCTACACCTTC
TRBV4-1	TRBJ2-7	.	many	CASSQEDQPPSYEQYF	TGCGCCAGCAGCCAAGAGGACCAACCGCCATCCTACGAGCAGTACTTC
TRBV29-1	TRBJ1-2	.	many	CSVEDAREYNYGYTF	TGCAGCGTTGAAGATGCCAGGGAATATAACTATGGCTACACCTTC
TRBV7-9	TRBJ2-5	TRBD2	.	CASSSTSGGVLETQYF	TGTGCCAGCAGCTCGACTAGCGGGGGGGTGTTGGAGACCCAGTACTTC
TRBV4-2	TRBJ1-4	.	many	CASSQDRPGEEKLFF	TGTGCCAGCAGCCAAGATCGGCCAGGGGAAGAAAAACTGTTTTTT
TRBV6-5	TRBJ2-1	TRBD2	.	CASSLSGEYNEQFF	TGTGCCAGCAGTCTTAGCGGGGAGTACAATGAGCAGTTCTTC
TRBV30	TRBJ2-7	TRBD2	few	CAWRSGRYEQYF	TGTGCCTGGAGAAGCGGGAGGTACGAGCAGTACTTC
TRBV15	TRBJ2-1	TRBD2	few	CATSRERGRYNEQFF	TGTGCCACCAGCAGAGAGCGGGGGAGGTACAATGAGCAGTTCTTC
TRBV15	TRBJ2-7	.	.	CATSEATRSYEQYF	TGTGCCACCAGCGAAGCTACTCGTTCCTACGAGCAGTACTTC
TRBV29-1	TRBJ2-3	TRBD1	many	CSVPGQIYTDTQYF	TGCAGCGTACCGGGACAGATTTACACAGATACGCAGTATTTT
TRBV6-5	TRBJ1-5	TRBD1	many	CASSAGTGINQPQHF	TGTGCCAGCAGTGCCGGGACAGGTATCAATCAGCCCCAGCATTTT
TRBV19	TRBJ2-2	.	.	CTSSASTTGELFF	TGTACCAGTAGTGCGAGCACCACCGGGGAGCTGTTTTTC
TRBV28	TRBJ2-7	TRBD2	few	CASTPRTSGLYEQYF	TGTGCCAGCACGCCTCGGACTAGCGGGCTCTACGAGCAGTACTTC
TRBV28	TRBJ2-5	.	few	CASSSLGSLGGETQYF	TGTGCCAGCAGTAGCCTCGGGTCCCTTGGGGGGGAGACCCAGTACTTC
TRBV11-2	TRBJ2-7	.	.	CASSFARAEGYEQYF	TGTGCCAGCAGCTTCGCCCGGGCGGAGGGTTACGAGCAGTACTTC
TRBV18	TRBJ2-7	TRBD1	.	CASSKTGQGSYEQYF	TGTGCCAGCTCAAAAACGGGACAGGGTTCCTACGAGCAGTACTTC
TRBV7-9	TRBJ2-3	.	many	CASSLVSADTQYF	TGTGCCAGCAGCTTAGTTTCTGCAGATACGCAGTATTTT
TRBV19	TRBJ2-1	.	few	CASSMGGSSYNEQFF	TGTGCCAGTAGTATGGGCGGTAGCTCCTACAATGAGCAGTTCTTC
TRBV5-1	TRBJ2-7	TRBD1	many	CASSLAPGGYEQYF	TGCGCCAGCAGCTTGGCGCCAGGGGGTTACGAGCAGTACTTC
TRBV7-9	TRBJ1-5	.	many	CASSPVGEEPQHF	TGTGCCAGCAGCCCCGTGGGGGAAGAGCCCCAGCATTTT
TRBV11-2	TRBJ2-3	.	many	CASSLDQIDGSSTDTQYF	TGTGCCAGCAGCTTAGATCAGATAGACGGGAGTAGCACAGATACGCAGTATTTT
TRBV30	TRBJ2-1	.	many	CAWSRPGDEQFF	TGTGCCTGGAGTCGCCCGGGTGATGAGCAGTTCTTC
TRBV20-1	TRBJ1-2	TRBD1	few	CSARDHAGGFDYGYTF	TGCAGTGCTAGAGATCACGCAGGGGGATTCGACTATGGCTACACCTTC
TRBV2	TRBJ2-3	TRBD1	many	CASRADRRVTDTQYF	TGTGCCAGCAGGGCGGACAGGCGGGTAACAGATACGCAGTATTTT
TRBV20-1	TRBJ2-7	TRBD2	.	CSASPGLAARTYEQYF	TGCAGTGCTAGTCCCGGACTAGCTGCGAGAACCTACGAGCAGTACTTC
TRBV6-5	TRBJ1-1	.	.	CASRDLSDTEAFF	TGTGCCAGCAGGGATCTTTCGGACACTGAAGCTTTCTTT
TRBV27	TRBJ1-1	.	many	CASSQGSGTEAFF	TGTGCCAGCAGTCAAGGCTCTGGGACTGAAGCTTTCTTT
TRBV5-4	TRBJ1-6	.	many	CASSLAGVSSYNSPLHF	TGTGCCAGCAGCTTGGCCGGGGTGAGCTCCTATAATTCACCCCTCCACTTT
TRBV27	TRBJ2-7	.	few	CASRTDVVGEQYF	TGTGCCAGCAGAACCGACGTAGTGGGTGAGCAGTACTTC
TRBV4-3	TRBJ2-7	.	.	CASSQELTAGLYEQYF	TGCGCCAGCAGCCAAGAACTTACAGCAGGGCTCTACGAACAGTACTTC
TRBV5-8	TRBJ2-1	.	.	CASSLVMSLREQFF	TGTGCCAGCAGCTTAGTTATGAGTCTCCGAGAGCAGTTCTTC
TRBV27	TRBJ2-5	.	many	CASSDNQETQYF	TGTGCCAGCTCGGACAACCAAGAGACCCAGTACTTC
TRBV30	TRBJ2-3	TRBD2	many	CAWSADSGGTDTQYF	TGTGCCTGGAGTGCCGATAGCGGGGGTACAGATACGCAGTATTTT
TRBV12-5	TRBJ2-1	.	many	CASGRLGGYEQFF	TGTGCTAGTGGCCGACTAGGGGGTTATGAGCAGTTCTTC
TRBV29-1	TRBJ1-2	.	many	CSAVIRDTVYGYTF	TGCAGCGCCGTGATCCGGGACACCGTCTATGGCTACACCTTC
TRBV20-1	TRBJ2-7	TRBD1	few	CSGKTGQGIYEQYF	TGCAGTGGTAAAACCGGACAGGGGATCTACGAGCAGTACTTC
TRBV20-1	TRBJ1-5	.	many	CSVPSRHQPQHF	TGCAGTGTTCCGTCCCGCCATCAGCCCCAGCATTTT
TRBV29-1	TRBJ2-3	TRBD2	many	CSVEDLRGTSGEDTQYF	TGCAGCGTTGAAGATCTTCGAGGGACTAGCGGGGAGGATACGCAGTATTTT